The 12 T cell receptor beta chains below come from one sample, sequenced in a study of T cell changes during pregnancy in multiple sclerosis. Clones were sequenced by immunoSEQ multiplex PCR, and TCRdb holds only the in-frame ones, with some missing. The sample has tens of thousands of clones, about 90% seen once. Sequences were derived from peripheral blood, sampled after pregnancy. The receptors come from a female donor in good health, enrolled as a control in a pregnancy study.

The V gene is TRBV7-9, the J gene TRBJ2-7; a possible D gene is TRBD2 (5 bases). V lost 4 bases, J lost 0 bases, and 13 bases lay in between. The CDR3 loop spans 15 amino acids. Germline V gene lookup returns CDR1 SEHNR and CDR2 FQNEAQ (reference sequence). The CDR3 sequence: CASSYSPGYSYEQYF. The CDR3 nucleotides read TGTGCCAGCAGCTATAGCCCGGGGTACTCCTACGAGCAGTACTTC.

The chain combines TRBV20-1 with TRBJ1-1; tentatively, D is TRBD1 (6 bases). This CDR3 contains 11 residues. V lost 8 bases and J 9 bases, leaving 16 bases between the germline ends. Germline CDR1 and CDR2: DFQATT and SNEGSKA (reference sequence). For the CDR3, the DNA is TGCAGTACCTCGGGGCAGGGGAAAGCTTTCTTT. Translated, it gives CSTSGQGKAFF.

This CDR3 reads CASSKGGTGIEQYF. CDR3 sequence (DNA): TGTGCCAGCAGCAAAGGGGGTACAGGGATAGAGCAGTACTTC. The chain couples TRBV21-1 to TRBJ2-7; no DNA check was done on the table's D call, TRBD1. TRBV21-1 is shown as a pseudogene. The CDR3 is 14 amino acids.

This chain joins TRBV5-8 and TRBJ1-4; 10 positions match TRBD1. The V gene end was trimmed by 8 bases and the J gene end by 8 bases; junction bases not matched to a gene: 9. The CDR3 runs to 14 residues. Germline V lookup: CDR1 SGHTS, CDR2 YDEGEE. For the CDR3, the DNA is TGTGCCAGAGGACAGGGGGGAGTAGGGGAAAAACTGTTTTTT. Protein: CARGQGGVGEKLFF. Drawing the rest from reference TRBV5-8 and TRBJ1-4, the complete variable domain is EAGVTQSPTHLIKTRGQQATLRCSPISGHTSVYWYQQALGLGLQFLLWYDEGEERNRGNFPPRFSGRQFPNYSSELNVNALELEDSALYLCARGQGGVGEKLFFGSGTQLSVL.

This clone has only one observation. The J gene is TRBJ1-2, the V gene TRBV19; D is perhaps TRBD1 (5 bases). The germline V gene encodes CDR1 LNHDA and CDR2 SQIVND (reference sequence). Deletions cut 6 bases from V and 7 bases from J, with 12 bases between. The CDR3 is 12 amino acids. This chain's CDR3 is CASSSGLSGYTF. CDR3 DNA sequence: TGTGCCAGTAGCTCAGGGCTAAGTGGCTACACCTTC.

The chain recombines TRBV11-2 with TRBJ2-3; a weak D match, TRBD2 (5 bases). The V end was cut by 4 bases, the J end by 4 bases, with 12 bases between. The length of the CDR3 is 14 residues. The germline V gene encodes CDR1 SGHAT and CDR2 FQNNGV. Written as DNA, the CDR3 is TGTGCCAGCAGCTCCCCCCCGGGGTCAGATACGCAGTATTTT. It encodes CASSSPPGSDTQYF.

The rearrangement links TRBV30 to TRBJ2-7, with D perhaps matching TRBD1 (6 bases). This CDR3 has 12 amino acids. Germline loops: CDR1 GTSNPN, CDR2 SVGIG (reference sequence). Trimming removed 2 bases from V and 2 bases from J, with 7 bases in between. The CDR3 nucleotides read TGTGCCTGGAGTACAGGGACCTACGAGCAGTACTTC. It codes for CAWSTGTYEQYF. Filled out from reference TRBV30 and TRBJ2-7, the complete variable domain reads SQTIHQWPATLVQPVGSPLSLECTVEGTSNPNLYWYRQAAGRGLQLLFYSVGIGQISSEVPQNLSASRPQDRQFILSSKKLLLSDSGFYLCAWSTGTYEQYFGPGTRLTVT.

J is TRBJ2-3 and V is TRBV6-5; 7 nucleotides agree with TRBD2. V lost 5 bases and J lost 5; bases outside the gene matches: 10. Germline V gives CDR1 MNHEY, CDR2 SVGAGI. This CDR3 is built from 15 residues. The CDR3 DNA reads as TGTGCCAGCAGTAGCTGGGAGGGAAGGGAAGATACGCAGTATTTT. It is translated as CASSSWEGREDTQYF.

This clone was seen a handful of times. The rearrangement links TRBV30 to TRBJ1-1; D unresolved. Germline V CDR1 and CDR2: GTSNPN, SVGIG (reference sequence). The germline V and J ends were trimmed by 0 bases and 8 bases, with 13 bases remaining between them. CDR3 length: 13 amino acids. The CDR3 loop reads CAWSVGGCSEAFF. In DNA form, the CDR3 reads TGTGCCTGGAGTGTAGGAGGGTGTTCCGAAGCTTTCTTT.

As regards this clone: The sample has other DNA sequences that encode this CDR3 too. The chain is built from TRBV19 and TRBJ2-5; a weak D match, TRBD2 (5 bases). CDR3 size: 13 residues. Between the trimmed V and J ends, which lost 1 base and 3 bases, there was a span of 6 bases. Germline V gives CDR1 LNHDA, CDR2 SQIVND (reference sequence). CDR3 nucleotides: TGTGCCAGTAGTATAGGGCGGGAAGAGACCCAGTACTTC. It encodes CASSIGREETQYF.

J is TRBJ1-1 and V is TRBV7-8; 11 bases agree with TRBD1. Germline assignment: CDR1 SGHVS and CDR2 FQNEAQ. Trimming removed 5 bases from V and 7 bases from J; junction bases left unmatched: 12. This CDR3 has 16 amino acids. The CDR3 here is CASSPRHTGTGGEAFF. The CDR3 DNA is TGTGCCAGCAGCCCGCGGCACACCGGGACAGGGGGTGAAGCTTTCTTT.

The CDR3 spells CASSQGGRQGATEAFF. Written as DNA, the CDR3 is TGTGCCAGCAGCCAAGGAGGAAGACAGGGAGCCACTGAAGCTTTCTTT. The chain uses TRBV4-2 and TRBJ1-1, with 7 bases aligning to TRBD1. Germline-derived CDR1 and CDR2 are LGHNA and YNFKEQ. Germline trimming cut 1 base from V and 4 bases from J; bases unmatched to any gene: 9. The CDR3 consists of 16 residues.